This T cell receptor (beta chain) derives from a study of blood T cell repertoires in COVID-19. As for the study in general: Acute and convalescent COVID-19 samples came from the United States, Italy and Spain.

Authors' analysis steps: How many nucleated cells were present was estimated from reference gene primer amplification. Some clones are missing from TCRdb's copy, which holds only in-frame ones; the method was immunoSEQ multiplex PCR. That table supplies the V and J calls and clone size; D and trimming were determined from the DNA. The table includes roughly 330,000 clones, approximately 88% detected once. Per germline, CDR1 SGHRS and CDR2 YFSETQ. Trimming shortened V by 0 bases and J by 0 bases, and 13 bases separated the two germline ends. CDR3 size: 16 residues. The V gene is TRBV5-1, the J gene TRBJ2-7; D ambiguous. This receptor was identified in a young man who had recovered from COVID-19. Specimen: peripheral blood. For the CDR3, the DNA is TGCGCCAGCAGCTTGGCCCTGCCAGGCACCTCCTACGAGCAGTACTTC. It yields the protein CASSLALPGTSYEQYF.